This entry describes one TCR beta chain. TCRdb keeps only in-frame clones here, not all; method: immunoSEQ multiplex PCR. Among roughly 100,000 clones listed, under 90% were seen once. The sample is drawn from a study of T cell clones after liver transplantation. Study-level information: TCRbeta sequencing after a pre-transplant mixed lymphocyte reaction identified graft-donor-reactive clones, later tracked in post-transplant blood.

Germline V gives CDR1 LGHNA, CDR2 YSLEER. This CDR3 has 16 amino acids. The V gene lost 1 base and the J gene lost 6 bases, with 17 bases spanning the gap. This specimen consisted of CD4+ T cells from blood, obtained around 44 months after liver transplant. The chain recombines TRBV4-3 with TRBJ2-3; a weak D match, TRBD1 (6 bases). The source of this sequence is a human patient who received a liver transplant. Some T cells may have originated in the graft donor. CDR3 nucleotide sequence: TGCGCCAGCAGCCAAGTCTTCAGGGGCGCAATGGATACGCAGTATTTT. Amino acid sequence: CASSQVFRGAMDTQYF.